The 5 T cell receptor beta chains presented below share a single source sample, sequenced in a study of blood T cell repertoires in COVID-19. Assay: immunoSEQ multiplex PCR; the TCRdb copy retains only in-frame clones and omits some. Of approximately 140,000 clones in the sample, roughly 81% were seen once. Sequenced material: peripheral blood. These receptors all come from a human donor with acute or convalescent COVID-19. The donor label of this sample is uncertain.

The chain carries TRBV7-6 and TRBJ2-3; 11 nucleotides align to TRBD2. The CDR3 loop spans 17 amino acids. V gave up 5 bases and J gave up 0 bases; unmatched junction bases: 7. Germline-derived CDR1 and CDR2 are SGHVS and FNYEAQ. Here the CDR3 reads CASSERLAGTSTDTQYF. The CDR3 DNA follows: TGTGCCAGCAGCGAAAGACTAGCGGGGACTAGCACAGATACGCAGTATTTT.

This clone was found a few times. The identical CDR3 is also encoded by other nucleotide sequences in the sample. This chain joins TRBV27 and TRBJ1-4; tentatively, D is TRBD1 (6 bases). This CDR3 has 14 amino acids. In germline, CDR1 is MNHEY, CDR2 SMNVEV (reference sequence). V was trimmed by 5 bases and J by 3 bases, leaving 10 bases between them. For the CDR3, the DNA is TGTGCCAGCAGTCTAGGACAGTCTAATGAAAAACTGTTTTTT. Protein sequence: CASSLGQSNEKLFF.

This chain connects TRBV5-4 to TRBJ2-7; 7 bases align to TRBD2. Germline V gives CDR1 SGHNT, CDR2 YYREEE (reference sequence). Trimming cost V 2 bases and J 0 bases; bases outside gene matches: 11. The CDR3 sequence is 17 residues long. The CDR3, as DNA: TGTGCCAGCAGCTTAGAGACTTGGGGGGGAAGCTCCTACGAGCAGTACTTC. Residues: CASSLETWGGSSYEQYF.

This chain joins TRBV19 and TRBJ1-2; 7 bases fit TRBD1. Trimming took 3 bases from V and 1 from J; bases not matched to a gene: 14. There are 18 residues in the CDR3. Germline lookup yields CDR1 LNHDA and CDR2 SQIVND (reference sequence). CDR3 nucleotide sequence: TGTGCCAGTAGTATCGGCCAGGGGGTTTACGAATTTAACTATGGCTACACCTTC. Amino acids: CASSIGQGVYEFNYGYTF.

The chain uses TRBV7-6 and TRBJ2-1; TRBD1 matches at 9 bases. This CDR3 has 15 residues. The V gene's germline CDR1 is SGHVS and CDR2 FNYEAQ. V shed 5 bases, J shed 6 bases, and the junction held 8 bases outside the gene matches. CDR3 amino acids: CASSLTDRGGNEQFF. CDR3 sequence (DNA): TGTGCCAGCAGCCTAACGGACAGGGGAGGCAATGAGCAGTTCTTC.